One sample yielded the 19 T cell receptor beta chains listed below, sequenced in a study of T-cell reconstitution after alpha-beta-depleted transplantation in children (dated by TCRdb to about 2016). Libraries were made using PCR. The sequencer was an Illumina HiSeq 2500. TCR libraries were prepared with molecular barcoding, using unique molecular identifiers to normalize TCRbeta repertoire quantification. The raw public reads went through TCRdb reprocessing: fastp at Q25, MiXCR clone calling, in-frame beta chains kept. One record per CDR3 amino acid sequence lists the most common genes and DNA. The table for this sample lists about 610,000 distinct CDR3 sequences; approximately 10% of them were counted only once. Clones ranked in the top ten supply 3.5% to 5% of the sample. Material: PBMCs from the stem cell graft donor, obtained from the stem cell graft. Every receptor here comes from a human donor who donated a stem cell graft to a child with acute myeloid leukemia.

The rearrangement uses TRBV28 and TRBJ1-6; D is uncertain. This CDR3 region has 12 residues. Trimming took 5 bases from V and 8 from J, leaving 7 bases between them. Germline values: CDR1 MDHEN, CDR2 SYDVKM. The CDR3 DNA follows: TGTGCCAGCAGTCCCGATCATTCACCCCTCCACTTT. This sequence encodes CASSPDHSPLHF. Drawing the rest from reference TRBV28 and TRBJ1-6, the complete variable domain is DVKVTQSSRYLVKRTGEKVFLECVQDMDHENMFWYRQDPGLGLRLIYFSYDVKMKEKGDIPEGYSVSREKKERFSLILESASTNQTSMYLCASSPDHSPLHFGNGTRLTVT.

This clonotype showed up many times. The chain's CDR3 is CASSLISGHEQYF. CDR3 bases: TGTGCCAGCAGCTTAATCAGCGGGCACGAGCAGTACTTC. This chain links TRBV7-3 with TRBJ2-7; a weak D match, TRBD2 (6 bases). CDR3 length: 13 residues. V was shortened by 1 base and J by 5 bases, with 9 bases between the two germline ends. Germline V CDR1 and CDR2: SGHTA, FQGTGA.

This clonotype was observed a handful of times. This rearrangement joins TRBV20-1 to TRBJ2-7, with 12 nucleotides matching TRBD2. CDR3 length equals 13 residues. Germline-derived CDR1 and CDR2 are DFQATT and SNEGSKA (reference sequence). Germline trimming cut 3 bases from V and 6 bases from J; bases unmatched to any gene: 3. The CDR3 here is CSARGLAGREQYF. The CDR3 coding sequence is TGCAGTGCTAGGGGACTAGCGGGCCGCGAGCAGTACTTC.

This clonotype was seen only a few times. The chain uses TRBV6-2 or TRBV6-3 and TRBJ1-5; D unclear. CDR1 and CDR2 from the germline V gene are MNHEY and SVGEGT. This CDR3 region has 12 residues. Trimming cost V 5 bases and J 3 bases, with 5 bases left between them. CDR3 DNA: TGTGCCAGCAGTGGCCACAATCAGCCCCAGCATTTT. It is translated as CASSGHNQPQHF.

Ten or more counts support this clonotype. This chain links TRBV6-5 with TRBJ2-7; 10 bases line up with TRBD2. The V gene's germline CDR1 is MNHEY and CDR2 SVGAGI. The CDR3 totals 17 residues. V was pared by 0 bases and J by 1 base, with 6 bases of the junction left unmatched. The CDR3 loop reads CASSYSQLAGTSYEQYF. Here the CDR3 DNA reads TGTGCCAGCAGTTACTCTCAACTAGCGGGGACTTCCTACGAGCAGTACTTC.

The chain has TRBV28 and TRBJ2-7; 7 bases agree with TRBD2. In germline, CDR1 is MDHEN, CDR2 SYDVKM. V was clipped by 8 bases and J by 0 bases; unmatched bases: 10. CDR3 size: 15 residues. The CDR3 here is CASSTPAGSSYEQYF. CDR3 in DNA: TGTGCCAGCTCCACCCCAGCGGGGTCCTCCTACGAGCAGTACTTC.

Ten or more counts support this clonotype. This sequence joins TRBV5-1 and TRBJ2-6; D assignment may be TRBD1 or TRBD2 (6 bases each). Germline V lookup: CDR1 SGHRS, CDR2 YFSETQ. This CDR3 is 18 amino acids long. The germline V and J ends were trimmed by 0 bases and 0 bases, with 13 bases remaining between them. Here the CDR3 reads CASSLDPGAFSGANVLTF. In DNA form, the CDR3 reads TGCGCCAGCAGCTTGGATCCGGGGGCCTTCTCTGGGGCCAACGTCCTGACTTTC.

In this sample, this clonotype turned up many times. The J gene is TRBJ1-5, the V gene TRBV7-2; tentatively, D is TRBD1 (5 bases). V lost 2 bases and J lost 4, with 12 bases in between. The CDR3 has 15 residues. The germline CDR1 and CDR2 sequences are SGHTA and FQGNSA. The CDR3 here is CASSLSGTFNQPQHF. CDR3 nucleotide sequence: TGTGCCAGCAGCTTATCCGGGACCTTTAATCAGCCCCAGCATTTT.

The chain combines TRBV20-1 with TRBJ2-1, with a possible D match to TRBD2 (6 bases). V dropped 0 bases and J dropped 14 bases, with 23 bases sitting between them. The germline V gene has CDR1 DFQATT and CDR2 SNEGSKA (reference sequence). CDR3 length equals 15 residues. The CDR3: CSARDSRASAILKFF. The CDR3 bases are TGCAGTGCTAGAGATTCCCGTGCTAGCGCCATTCTCAAGTTCTTC.

This clonotype was picked up a small number of times. The rearrangement uses TRBV11-2 and TRBJ2-3; 7 bases fit TRBD2. V trimming: 8 bases; J trimming: 4 bases; junction bases outside the gene matches: 6. The CDR3 covers 13 residues. Germline V gene sequence: CDR1 SGHAT, CDR2 FQNNGV. In DNA, the CDR3 is TGTGCCAGCGACGGGGGGAGGGCAGATACGCAGTATTTT. It is translated as CASDGGRADTQYF.

There are many counts of this clonotype. The V and J genes are TRBV5-1 and TRBJ2-1, with 13 bases identical to TRBD2. The germline V gene has CDR1 SGHRS and CDR2 YFSETQ. Trimming took 3 bases from V and 7 from J; bases not matched to a gene: 4. CDR3 length equals 15 residues. The CDR3 coding sequence is TGCGCCAGCAGCTCGGGACTAGCGGGATGGAATGAGCAGTTCTTC. It encodes CASSSGLAGWNEQFF.

In this sample, this clonotype turned up a few times. Given a much more abundant clone one base away, this may be a read error. This chain uses TRBV7-8 with TRBJ2-7; D gene uncertain. The ends were cut back, 4 bases at V and 3 bases at J, with 4 bases in the middle. There are 11 residues in the CDR3. The germline V gene has CDR1 SGHVS and CDR2 FQNEAQ. This CDR3 reads CASSWDYEQYF. The CDR3 DNA reads TGTGCCAGCAGCTGGGACTACGAGCAGTACTTC.

The chain joins TRBV9 to TRBJ2-2; possibly TRBD2 for D (5 bases). The V end lost 2 bases, the J end lost 7 bases, and 12 bases lay between the germline ends. Germline V lookup: CDR1 SGDLS, CDR2 YYNGEE. The CDR3 contains 14 residues. The CDR3 sequence: CASSVQMEVGELFF. The CDR3 DNA is TGTGCCAGCAGCGTTCAAATGGAGGTCGGGGAGCTGTTTTTT.

The gene calls are TRBV4-3 and TRBJ2-7, with D maybe TRBD1 (5 bases). CDR1 is LGHNA, CDR2 YSLEER, per germline. The CDR3 consists of 15 residues. V was cut by 0 bases and J by 4 bases, with 13 bases left in between. CDR3 sequence reads: CASSQDKSQGYEQYF. In DNA form, the CDR3 reads TGCGCCAGCAGCCAAGATAAGTCTCAGGGATACGAGCAGTACTTC.

This clonotype was counted ten times or more. The gene calls are TRBV7-3 and TRBJ2-1; the D gene is possibly TRBD2 (5 bases). Per the germline V gene, CDR1 is SGHTA and CDR2 is FQGTGA. The CDR3 runs 17 residues. Trimming pared 4 bases from V and 0 bases from J, leaving 16 bases between. The CDR3 is CASSWVQEAASYNEQFF. DNA for the CDR3: TGTGCCAGCAGCTGGGTGCAGGAGGCCGCCTCCTACAATGAGCAGTTCTTC.

This clonotype was counted at least ten times. The chain joins TRBV5-1 to TRBJ2-5; D is possibly TRBD2 (5 bases). This CDR3 has 15 amino acids. Germline lookup yields CDR1 SGHRS and CDR2 YFSETQ. Trimming removed 6 bases at V and 0 bases at J, with 15 bases between. This CDR3 is CASTLSEGNQETQYF. CDR3 in DNA: TGCGCCAGCACCTTAAGCGAGGGAAACCAAGAGACCCAGTACTTC.

The rearrangement joins TRBV6-5 to TRBJ1-4; no definite D call. Trimming left V 0 bases short and J 1 base short, with 3 bases between. This CDR3 contains 14 residues. Looked up from germline, CDR1 is MNHEY and CDR2 is SVGAGI. The CDR3 coding sequence is TGTGCCAGCAGTTACTCAAAAACTAATGAAAAACTGTTTTTT. The encoded protein is CASSYSKTNEKLFF.

This clonotype was counted ten times or more. The chain recombines TRBV7-2 with TRBJ2-7; TRBD2 agrees at 8 bases. Germline CDR1 and CDR2: SGHTA and FQGNSA. The length of the CDR3 is 14 residues. V was clipped by 2 bases and J by 6 bases; unmatched bases: 6. The CDR3 sequence is CASSLTAGESEQYF. CDR3 in DNA: TGTGCCAGCAGCTTAACAGCGGGAGAAAGCGAGCAGTACTTC.

This clonotype was picked up many times. The chain uses TRBV19 and TRBJ1-2, with D possibly being TRBD1 (5 bases). Trimming stripped 4 bases from V and 4 bases from J, with 16 bases between. The CDR3 is 15 amino acids. CDR1 and CDR2 (germline): LNHDA, SQIVND (reference sequence). The CDR3 here is CASSSYRDGIYGYTF. The CDR3 nucleotides are TGTGCCAGTAGTAGCTACCGGGACGGCATCTATGGCTACACCTTC.